The next 18 T cell receptor beta chains were all read from a single sample in a study of Tregs in tolerant kidney transplant recipients. TCRdb's table, derived via immunoSEQ multiplex PCR, lists solely in-frame clones and lacks some. The repertoire holds around 98,000 clones, with approximately 93% as singletons. Sample: CD4+ T cells from blood, taken before the transplant. The source is a human donor who received a combined kidney and bone marrow transplant.

The chain joins TRBV18 to TRBJ1-5; 11 positions agree with TRBD1. The CDR3 contains 13 residues. Germline CDR1 is KGHSH and CDR2 is LQKENI. V lost 8 bases, J lost 5 bases, and 2 bases stayed unmatched. The CDR3 DNA is TGTGCCAGCATGGGACAGGGGGATCAGCCCCAGCATTTT. It codes for CASMGQGDQPQHF.

The V and J genes are TRBV18 and TRBJ2-7, with 9 bases lining up with TRBD1. V was pared by 5 bases and J by 0 bases, with 11 bases of the junction left unmatched. In germline, CDR1 is KGHSH, CDR2 LQKENI. CDR3 size: 17 residues. The CDR3 nucleotides are TGTGCCAGCTCAACGTTGCTCGACAGGGGGTCCTCCTACGAGCAGTACTTC. Residues: CASSTLLDRGSSYEQYF. Drawing the rest from reference TRBV18 and TRBJ2-7, the complete variable domain is NAGVMQNPRHLVRRRGQEARLRCSPMKGHSHVYWYRQLPEEGLKFMVYLQKENIIDESGMPKERFSAEFPKEGPSILRIQQVVRGDSAAYFCASSTLLDRGSSYEQYFGPGTRLTVT.

This chain connects TRBV7-3 to TRBJ2-1; 7 nucleotides align to TRBD1. CDR1 and CDR2 (germline): SGHTA, FQGTGA. The CDR3 has 16 amino acids. The ends lost 5 bases at V and 0 bases at J; junction bases unmatched: 7. The CDR3 region is CASSRNRGDSYNEQFF. CDR3 coding DNA: TGTGCCAGCAGCCGAAACAGGGGCGACTCCTACAATGAGCAGTTCTTC.

The CDR3 here is CASSDDSNEKLFF. The CDR3 nucleotides read TGTGCCAGCAGCGACGACAGTAATGAAAAACTGTTTTTT. This chain links TRBV5-5 with TRBJ1-4, with TRBD1 as a possible D gene (5 bases). V was cut by 4 bases and J by 4 bases, with 8 bases left in between. Germline assignment: CDR1 SGHKS and CDR2 YYEKEE (reference sequence). The CDR3 has 13 amino acids.

V gene TRBV19 combines with J gene TRBJ1-1, with TRBD1 as a possible D gene (6 bases). Germline values: CDR1 LNHDA, CDR2 SQIVND (reference sequence). The V gene lost 2 bases and the J gene lost 5 bases, with 15 bases spanning the gap. The CDR3 loop spans 15 amino acids. The DNA for the CDR3 is TGTGCCAGTAGTATAATGGGGGGGCGGGGGACTGAAGCTTTCTTT. This sequence encodes CASSIMGGRGTEAFF. The whole variable domain, remainder taken from reference TRBV19 and TRBJ1-1, is DGGITQSPKYLFRKEGQNVTLSCEQNLNHDAMYWYRQDPGQGLRLIYYSQIVNDFQKGDIAEGYSVSREKKESFPLTVTSAQKNPTAFYLCASSIMGGRGTEAFFGQGTRLTVV.

The chain couples TRBV7-9 to TRBJ2-5; 8 bases are a match to TRBD2. There are 15 residues in the CDR3. CDR1 is SEHNR, CDR2 FQNEAQ, per germline (reference sequence). V gave up 7 bases and J gave up 4 bases; unmatched junction bases: 11. CDR3 coding DNA: TGTGCCAGCACCACAGGCCGGGGGGGGTCAGAGACCCAGTACTTC. It codes for CASTTGRGGSETQYF.

This chain connects TRBV7-2 to TRBJ2-1; TRBD2 is a possible D gene (6 bases). This CDR3 has 15 amino acids. The germline V and J ends were trimmed by 7 bases and 0 bases, with 13 bases remaining between them. CDR1 and CDR2 from the germline V gene are SGHTA and FQGNSA. This CDR3 is CASNPAGSSYNEQFF. The DNA of the CDR3 is TGTGCCAGCAACCCGGCGGGGAGCTCCTACAATGAGCAGTTCTTC. Full variable domain (remainder filled in from reference TRBV7-2 and TRBJ2-1): GAGVSQSPSNKVTEKGKDVELRCDPISGHTALYWYRQSLGQGLEFLIYFQGNSAPDKSGLPSDRFSAERTGGSVSTLTIQRTQQEDSAVYLCASNPAGSSYNEQFFGPGTRLTVL.

The chain employs TRBV7-2 and TRBJ2-2, with D perhaps matching TRBD1 (5 bases). The CDR3 is 16 residues long. The ends were cut back, 5 bases at V and 3 bases at J, with 16 bases in the middle. Germline-derived CDR1 and CDR2 are SGHTA and FQGNSA. The CDR3 DNA sequence: TGTGCCAGCAGCCGTACGGGCTCAGGGTACACCGGGGAGCTGTTTTTT. Translation gives CASSRTGSGYTGELFF. The whole variable domain, filled in from reference TRBV7-2 and TRBJ2-2, reads GAGVSQSPSNKVTEKGKDVELRCDPISGHTALYWYRQSLGQGLEFLIYFQGNSAPDKSGLPSDRFSAERTGGSVSTLTIQRTQQEDSAVYLCASSRTGSGYTGELFFGEGSRLTVL.

The rearrangement joins TRBV7-2 to TRBJ2-7; D may be TRBD1 (5 bases). This CDR3 region has 15 residues. V shed 5 bases and J shed 3 bases, with 17 bases lying between them. Per germline, CDR1 SGHTA and CDR2 FQGNSA. CDR3 nucleotides: TGTGCCAGCAGCATCAGGGATATTCCCGACTACGAGCAGTACTTC. Encoded protein: CASSIRDIPDYEQYF.

The J gene is TRBJ2-7, the V gene TRBV12-5, with D unresolved. This CDR3 has 12 residues. The germline CDR1 and CDR2 sequences are LGHNT and FRNRAP. The V end lost 5 bases, the J end lost 1 base, and 6 bases lay between the germline ends. In nucleotides, the CDR3 is TGTGCTAGTGGTCAGGATTCCTACGAGCAGTACTTC. The encoded protein is CASGQDSYEQYF.

The chain recombines TRBV6-5 with TRBJ2-2; 12 bases match TRBD2. CDR3 length equals 15 residues. CDR1 MNHEY and CDR2 SVGAGI come from the germline V gene. The V and J ends lost 6 bases and 7 bases, in that order; junction bases with no gene match: 6. The CDR3 coding sequence is TGTGCCAGCAGCCTAGCGGGGGGGCTCGTCGGGGAGCTGTTTTTT. Its translation: CASSLAGGLVGELFF.

The CDR3 DNA sequence: TGTGCCAGTAGTATAGATAGCGGGAGTCCGGGCTACGAGCAGTACTTC. Its protein product is CASSIDSGSPGYEQYF. V usage is TRBV19 and J usage is TRBJ2-7; 9 bases map to TRBD2. Germline-derived CDR1 and CDR2 are LNHDA and SQIVND (reference sequence). Trimming removed 0 bases from V and 3 bases from J; junction bases left unmatched: 6. The CDR3 is 16 residues long.

The chain couples TRBV11-3 to TRBJ2-7; 7 positions agree with TRBD2. The CDR3 contains 18 residues. Germline V gene sequence: CDR1 SGHNT, CDR2 YENEEA. V trimming: 2 bases; J trimming: 2 bases; junction bases outside the gene matches: 15. The CDR3 sequence is CASSLRGVGSGVTYEQYF. CDR3 nucleotide sequence: TGTGCCAGCAGCTTAAGGGGTGTTGGAAGCGGGGTAACCTACGAGCAGTACTTC.

V is TRBV11-2 and J is TRBJ1-2; D may be TRBD1 (6 bases). Germline CDR1 is SGHAT and CDR2 is FQNNGV. The CDR3 runs 14 residues. Between the trimmed V and J ends, which lost 4 bases and 8 bases, there was a span of 17 bases. The CDR3: CASSSLPQGRGYTF. In DNA form, the CDR3 reads TGTGCCAGCAGCTCCCTTCCTCAGGGGCGAGGCTACACCTTC.

The gene calls are TRBV9 and TRBJ2-3; 14 bases fit TRBD2. The germline gives CDR1 SGDLS, CDR2 YYNGEE. This CDR3 contains 19 residues. After removal of 4 bases from V and 1 base from J, the junction contained 11 bases not matched to a gene. CDR3 in DNA: TGTGCCAGCAGCAGAGACCCGACTAGCGGGGGGGGTGGCACAGATACGCAGTATTTT. Its protein is CASSRDPTSGGGGTDTQYF.

V usage is TRBV5-1 and J usage is TRBJ1-1; D might be TRBD1 (6 bases). The V gene's germline CDR1 is SGHRS and CDR2 YFSETQ. The CDR3 runs to 19 residues. V lost 0 bases and J 0 bases, leaving 21 bases between the germline ends. The CDR3 here is CASSLAVTGHKYMNTEAFF. The CDR3 region has the DNA TGCGCCAGCAGCTTGGCCGTTACGGGACACAAATACATGAACACTGAAGCTTTCTTT. Full variable domain (remainder filled in from reference TRBV5-1 and TRBJ1-1): KAGVTQTPRYLIKTRGQQVTLSCSPISGHRSVSWYQQTPGQGLQFLFEYFSETQRNKGNFPGRFSGRQFSNSRSEMNVSTLELGDSALYLCASSLAVTGHKYMNTEAFFGQGTRLTVV.

The gene calls are TRBV19 and TRBJ2-2, with a tentative D call TRBD2 (6 bases). CDR1 and CDR2 from the germline V gene are LNHDA and SQIVND (reference sequence). Trimming left V 4 bases short and J 6 bases short, with 9 bases between. This CDR3 comprises 13 residues. CDR3 DNA sequence: TGTGCCAGTAGTAGCGGGGAGGCCGGGGAGCTGTTTTTT. This sequence encodes CASSSGEAGELFF.

The count of this clone is one. The chain combines TRBV10-3 with TRBJ1-5, with 11 bases identical to TRBD1. Germline V gives CDR1 ENHRY, CDR2 SYGVKD. Trimming took 4 bases from V and 14 from J; bases not matched to a gene: 7. The CDR3 length is 13 residues. CDR3 coding DNA: TGTGCCATCAGTGCGGGACAGGGGGGCGACGAGCATTTT. Translated, it gives CAISAGQGGDEHF.